This T cell receptor beta chain came from a study of identical twins. Study-wide points: Within cord blood, abundant beta clonotypes carried fewer insertions, but memory repertoires showed no such trend. Zero-insertion analyses might be partly confounded by invariant T cells like MAIT and iNKT. Interpretation of the results relied on cross-sectional statistical analysis and not on following the same donors.

The CDR3 length is 15 residues. Trimming cost V 7 bases and J 5 bases, with 20 bases left between them. The germline V gene encodes CDR1 MNHEY and CDR2 SMNVEV (reference sequence). The authors used template switching to add a universal primer site and gave cDNA unique molecular identifiers. TCRdb recomputed calls from the 5' RACE reads with MiXCR, one row per CDR3 protein. The table records around 280,000 distinct CDR3 sequences, more than 6.5% of them present only once. This clonotype has a count of ten or more. Its cognate antigen is unknown. This sample was also put to use in a study of yellow fever vaccine responses in identical twins.

The chain joins TRBV27 to TRBJ2-5; D tentatively fits TRBD1 or TRBD2 (5 bases each). The TCR comes from a woman between 18 and 29 years old in good health. Source material: memory (CD45RO+) T cells sorted from blood. The CDR3 DNA follows: TGTGCCAGCAACTCCCTAGGTGGGGGTATCGAGACCCAGTACTTC. Translated, it gives CASNSLGGGIETQYF.